The next 9 T cell receptor beta chains were all read from a single sample in a study of kidney transplant recipient with SARS-CoV-2 infection. Using its own MiXCR run on the reads, TCRdb lists one record per CDR3 protein. The table has 200,000 to 300,000 distinct CDR3 sequences, around 30% seen once. Sequenced material: a blood sample, taken at baseline and between days 110 and 120 from a kidney transplant recipient. The source is a male patient aged 30 to 40 who had COVID-19 and was a kidney transplant recipient. Some T cells may be supplied by the graft donor.

Worth noting for this clonotype: This may arise from a read error, as a much more abundant clone is one base away. The J gene is TRBJ2-5, the V gene TRBV19; maybe TRBD1 (6 bases). The last part of the DNA fits TRBJ2-7 better; the J call may be wrong. CDR3 length equals 15 residues. CDR1 and CDR2 (germline): LNHDA, SQIVND (reference sequence). In DNA form, the CDR3 reads TGTGCCAGTAGTATACGGGACATCAGAGCCTCCGAGCAGTACTTC. Its translation is CASSIRDIRASEQYF.

This clonotype was detected a few times. The chain carries TRBV30 and TRBJ2-1, with 11 bases identical to TRBD2. This CDR3 has 20 amino acids. CDR1 and CDR2 (germline): GTSNPN, SVGIG (reference sequence). V lost 0 bases, J lost 3 bases, and 16 bases stayed unmatched. Here the CDR3 DNA reads TGTGCCTGGAGTGTAGGGGACAGGGTTGGTAGCGGGAGGGACTACAATGAGCAGTTCTTC. It codes for CAWSVGDRVGSGRDYNEQFF.

V gene TRBV7-2 combines with J gene TRBJ2-1; D remains unclear. Trimming removed 1 base at V and 10 bases at J, with 11 bases between. The CDR3 totals 13 residues. CDR1 and CDR2 from the germline V gene are SGHTA and FQGNSA. The CDR3 is CASSLVQPMEQFF. The CDR3 DNA sequence: TGTGCCAGCAGCTTAGTACAGCCCATGGAGCAGTTCTTC.

Ten or more counts support this clonotype. V usage is TRBV7-2 and J usage is TRBJ1-2; D is undetermined. V was shortened by 3 bases and J by 4 bases, with 21 bases between the two germline ends. The CDR3 is 17 amino acids. Germline V CDR1 and CDR2: SGHTA, FQGNSA. The CDR3 spells CASSFCTRDGKTYGYTF. DNA of the CDR3: TGTGCCAGCAGCTTCTGTACCAGAGACGGAAAGACCTATGGCTACACCTTC.

This chain joins TRBV5-4 and TRBJ2-5; 7 bases align to TRBD2. Trimming cost V 0 bases and J 1 base; bases outside gene matches: 3. This CDR3 comprises 15 residues. In germline, CDR1 is SGHNT, CDR2 YYREEE (reference sequence). The DNA for the CDR3 is TGTGCCAGCAGCTTGGAGGCTAGCGGCCAAGAGACCCAGTACTTC. Translated: CASSLEASGQETQYF.

This clonotype was seen a few times. The chain couples TRBV6-5 to TRBJ2-1; no firm D call. Germline loops: CDR1 MNHEY, CDR2 SVGAGI. V was shortened by 6 bases and J by 8 bases, with 23 bases between the two germline ends. This CDR3 contains 16 residues. In DNA, the CDR3 is TGTGCCAGCAGCCCGGGTAAGGGATACTATGACTATGAGCAGTTCTTC. Translation gives CASSPGKGYYDYEQFF.

Of note for this clonotype: This may be a read error, as it is one base from a much larger clone. The CDR3 protein is CASNFDHRTGANQPQHF. Written as DNA, the CDR3 is TGTGCCAGCAATTTTGACCATAGGACAGGGGCCAATCAGCCCCAGCATTTT. The chain links TRBV28 to TRBJ1-5; 9 bases map to TRBD1. CDR3 size: 17 residues. Unmatched junction bases numbered 13, after V lost 7 bases and J lost 3 bases. Germline CDR1 MDHEN, CDR2 SYDVKM.

This clonotype was seen repeatedly, ten times or more. The chain is built from TRBV4-2 and TRBJ1-4, with no clear D. V dropped 2 bases and J dropped 5 bases, with 12 bases sitting between them. CDR3 size: 15 residues. CDR1 and CDR2 (germline): LGHNA, YNFKEQ. The CDR3 region is CASSQSTRENEKLFF. The DNA of the CDR3 is TGTGCCAGCAGCCAATCGACCAGAGAGAATGAAAAACTGTTTTTT.

Concerning this clonotype: One base away lies a much larger clone, so this may be a sequencing read error. The rearrangement uses TRBV27 and TRBJ2-7; D ambiguous. From germline, CDR1 is MNHEY and CDR2 SMNVEV (reference sequence). The CDR3 loop spans 14 amino acids. V lost 2 bases and J 5 bases, leaving 13 bases between the germline ends. In DNA form, the CDR3 reads TGTGCCAGCAGTTTAAAGGGCAGAGGCCACGAGCAGTACTTC. Translating gives CASSLKGRGHEQYF.